This T cell receptor (beta chain) was sequenced for a study of blood T cell repertoires in COVID-19. Study-level information: Italy, Spain and the United States were the sources of the convalescent and acute COVID-19 samples.

Sequenced by immunoSEQ multiplex PCR; TCRdb stores in-frame clones only, minus some. This table has 130,000 to 150,000 clones, around 84% appearing once. This clone came up many times. The CDR3 consists of 14 residues. Deletions cut 0 bases from V and 1 base from J, with 7 bases between. Germline loops: CDR1 SGHRS, CDR2 YFSETQ. The sequence was obtained from a man between 60 and 75 years old with active or convalescent COVID-19. This chain joins TRBV5-1 and TRBJ2-5, with D perhaps TRBD1 (5 bases). Sequenced sample: peripheral blood. The CDR3 nucleotides are TGCGCCAGCAGCTTGGCTGACAGCCAAGAGACCCAGTACTTC. Residues: CASSLADSQETQYF.